Below are 21 T cell receptor beta chains sequenced from a single sample in a study of CD8+ T cells in alopecia areata. Following RNA extraction, reverse transcription yielded cDNA that acted as the sequencing template. TCRdb's copy holds only in-frame clones and misses some; the assay was immunoSEQ multiplex PCR. The sample holds around 100,000 clones, 41% seen once. Sequencing used CD4+ T cells sorted from blood. Receptors were obtained from a human donor with alopecia areata.

The chain is built from TRBV7-3 and TRBJ1-1, with no clear D. Germline-derived CDR1 and CDR2 are SGHTA and FQGTGA. This CDR3 is built from 13 residues. Trimming shortened V by 0 bases and J by 1 base, and 3 bases separated the two germline ends. Here the CDR3 DNA reads TGTGCCAGCAGCTTAACGGCGAACACTGAAGCTTTCTTT. Its protein product is CASSLTANTEAFF.

The V gene is TRBV28, the J gene TRBJ2-7; 8 bases match TRBD1. The V gene end was trimmed by 5 bases and the J gene end by 0 bases; junction bases not matched to a gene: 3. The CDR3 length is 14 residues. In germline, CDR1 is MDHEN, CDR2 SYDVKM. CDR3 bases: TGTGCCAGCAGTCTAACAGGGGGCTCCTACGAGCAGTACTTC. This encodes CASSLTGGSYEQYF.

V usage is TRBV4-2 and J usage is TRBJ2-1, with D perhaps TRBD1 or TRBD2 (5 bases each). The V and J ends lost 1 base and 8 bases respectively, with 18 bases between them. CDR3 length equals 16 residues. From germline, CDR1 is LGHNA and CDR2 YNFKEQ. This chain's CDR3 is CASSQVYDRLGDEQFF. The CDR3 region has the DNA TGTGCCAGCAGCCAAGTATATGATCGTTTGGGGGATGAGCAGTTCTTC.

This sequence joins TRBV29-1 and TRBJ2-7; D may be TRBD1 (5 bases). The length of the CDR3 is 14 residues. Trimming left V 3 bases short and J 1 base short, with 13 bases between. CDR1 is SQVTM, CDR2 ANQGSEA, per germline. The CDR3 region has the DNA TGCAGCGTTGAGTTAGGGGCCCAATCCTACGAGCAGTACTTC. It is translated as CSVELGAQSYEQYF.

The CDR3 DNA sequence: TGTGCCAGCCGGACTAGCGGGGCCAACGTCCTGACTTTC. Protein sequence: CASRTSGANVLTF. V gene TRBV19 combines with J gene TRBJ2-6; 8 nucleotides agree with TRBD2. Germline V gene sequence: CDR1 LNHDA, CDR2 SQIVND (reference sequence). This CDR3 contains 13 residues. Trimming cost V 9 bases and J 4 bases; bases outside gene matches: 2.

The chain carries TRBV30 and TRBJ1-2; D is undetermined. The CDR3 extends over 13 amino acids. V was trimmed by 0 bases and J by 1 base, leaving 6 bases between them. CDR1 is GTSNPN and CDR2 is SVGIG in the germline V gene (reference sequence). The CDR3 reads CAWSVSINYGYTF. In DNA, the CDR3 is TGTGCCTGGAGTGTTTCTATTAACTATGGCTACACCTTC.

The rearrangement joins TRBV30 to TRBJ1-5; D unclear. The CDR3 has 14 residues. V was cut by 2 bases and J by 7 bases, with 15 bases left in between. Germline CDR1 is GTSNPN and CDR2 is SVGIG (reference sequence). CDR3 in amino acids: CAWSRPILRQPQHF. CDR3 nucleotides: TGTGCCTGGAGTAGACCGATATTGAGGCAGCCCCAGCATTTT.

This clone showed up many times. This chain uses TRBV7-2 with TRBJ2-5; 8 bases fit TRBD2. This CDR3 comprises 15 residues. Unmatched junction bases numbered 9, after V lost 5 bases and J lost 4 bases. Germline assignment: CDR1 SGHTA and CDR2 FQGNSA. The CDR3 bases are TGTGCCAGCAGCCTAAATAGCGGGACGGGAGAGACCCAGTACTTC. It yields the protein CASSLNSGTGETQYF.

The gene calls are TRBV28 and TRBJ2-7, with 8 bases matching TRBD1. Germline V gene lookup returns CDR1 MDHEN and CDR2 SYDVKM. The V segment lost 6 bases and the J segment 12 bases; nucleotides outside the gene matches: 10. This CDR3 has 12 amino acids. The CDR3 region has the DNA TGTGCCAGCAGGGGACAGGACCTTAGGAGGTACTTC. It is translated as CASRGQDLRRYF.

This clone was counted only a few times. This sequence joins TRBV6-5 and TRBJ2-7; no firm D call. CDR1 is MNHEY, CDR2 SVGAGI, per germline. V was shortened by 5 bases and J by 7 bases, with 9 bases between the two germline ends. This CDR3 spans 11 amino acids. CDR3: CASSTTLEQYF. DNA for the CDR3: TGTGCCAGCAGTACGACCCTAGAGCAGTACTTC.

This clone came up a few times. This chain joins TRBV29-1 and TRBJ2-3; maybe TRBD1 (6 bases). This CDR3 is 14 amino acids long. Trimming removed 7 bases from V and 2 bases from J, with 16 bases in between. The germline V gene has CDR1 SQVTM and CDR2 ANQGSEA. The CDR3 spells CSGVDRKVTDTQYF. The CDR3 nucleotides are TGCAGCGGGGTGGACAGAAAAGTCACAGATACGCAGTATTTT.

In the case of this clone: Germline and junction disagree at one end, which may indicate a read error. The J gene is TRBJ2-1, the V gene TRBV18, with D hard to call. This CDR3 has 12 residues. Per the germline V gene, CDR1 is KGHSH and CDR2 is LQKENI. CDR3 bases: TGTGCCAGCTCACCGGGGTTGGTCCACGCGATCTTC. This gives the protein CASSPGLVHAIF.

The chain combines TRBV6-1 with TRBJ2-7; D is possibly TRBD1 or TRBD2 (6 bases each). V lost 1 base to trimming and J lost 9 bases, with 10 bases between them. Germline V lookup: CDR1 MNHNS, CDR2 SASEGT. The CDR3 has 12 residues. The CDR3 spells CASSEVGGRQYF. CDR3 in DNA: TGTGCCAGCAGTGAAGTGGGGGGCAGGCAGTACTTC.

Only a few counts were recorded for this clone. The chain links TRBV4-3 to TRBJ2-5, with 7 bases fitting TRBD2. Trimming cost V 1 base and J 5 bases; bases outside gene matches: 16. CDR1 LGHNA and CDR2 YSLEER come from the germline V gene. CDR3 length: 18 amino acids. The CDR3 loop reads CASSQGRLRVLGGETQYF. The CDR3 DNA reads TGCGCCAGCAGCCAAGGGAGGTTGAGGGTGCTGGGAGGGGAGACCCAGTACTTC.

The rearrangement links TRBV25-1 to TRBJ2-3; D is ambiguous. The CDR3 consists of 13 residues. Trimming stripped 3 bases from V and 1 base from J, with 5 bases between. Germline V gene sequence: CDR1 MGHDK, CDR2 SYGVNS. Here the CDR3 reads CASSDGGTDTQYF. DNA for the CDR3: TGTGCCAGCAGTGATGGGGGCACAGATACGCAGTATTTT.

The sample holds a few counts of this clone. The CDR3 DNA reads as TGTGCCAGCAGCTTGGGAATTGGCATTGGGCTCTCTGGGGCCAACGTCCTGACTTTC. Amino acid sequence: CASSLGIGIGLSGANVLTF. This sequence joins TRBV5-6 and TRBJ2-6; D is undetermined. This CDR3 spans 19 amino acids. V lost 0 bases, J lost 0 bases, and 16 bases lay in between. The V gene's germline CDR1 is SGHDT and CDR2 YYEEEE. The whole variable domain, remainder taken from reference TRBV5-6 and TRBJ2-6, is DAGVTQSPTHLIKTRGQQVTLRCSPKSGHDTVSWYQQALGQGPQFIFQYYEEEERQRGNFPDRFSGHQFPNYSSELNVNALLLGDSALYLCASSLGIGIGLSGANVLTFGAGSRLTVL.

The chain is built from TRBV29-1 and TRBJ2-3; 7 nucleotides line up with TRBD2. The CDR3 contains 15 residues. Germline values: CDR1 SQVTM, CDR2 ANQGSEA. V lost 8 bases to trimming and J lost 4 bases; unmatched junction nucleotides: 15. CDR3 residues: CSYAVGLADPDTQYF. The CDR3 region has the DNA TGCAGCTATGCAGTCGGGCTAGCGGACCCAGATACGCAGTATTTT.

The rearrangement uses TRBV5-4 and TRBJ1-2; 7 nucleotides align to TRBD1. The germline V gene has CDR1 SGHNT and CDR2 YYREEE (reference sequence). CDR3 size: 12 residues. V shed 4 bases and J 9 bases; nucleotides not matched to a gene: 6. Here the CDR3 DNA reads TGTGCCAGCAGCGTCCTCAGGGGGAGCTACACCTTC. It encodes CASSVLRGSYTF. Based on the CDR3 plus reference TRBV5-4 and TRBJ1-2, the full variable domain is ETGVTQSPTHLIKTRGQQVTLRCSSQSGHNTVSWYQQALGQGPQFIFQYYREEENGRGNFPPRFSGLQFPNYSSELNVNALELDDSALYLCASSVLRGSYTFGSGTRLTVV.

The chain couples TRBV29-1 to TRBJ2-5; 9 bases agree with TRBD1. The CDR3 contains 14 residues. The V gene end was trimmed by 5 bases and the J gene end by 7 bases; junction bases not matched to a gene: 11. Germline CDR1 and CDR2: SQVTM and ANQGSEA. The CDR3 nucleotides are TGCAGCGTTCGGGACAGGGATTTATTACGGACCCAGTACTTC. This codes for CSVRDRDLLRTQYF.

The V gene is TRBV9, the J gene TRBJ2-3; perhaps TRBD2 as D (7 bases). Germline CDR1 SGDLS, CDR2 YYNGEE. The CDR3 has 16 amino acids. The V gene lost 4 bases and the J gene lost 3 bases, with 18 bases spanning the gap. Written as DNA, the CDR3 is TGTGCCAGCAGCACCCCGGGGGGCATCGAGACAGATACGCAGTATTTT. Residues: CASSTPGGIETDTQYF. Based on the CDR3 plus reference TRBV9 and TRBJ2-3, the full variable domain is DSGVTQTPKHLITATGQRVTLRCSPRSGDLSVYWYQQSLDQGLQFLIQYYNGEERAKGNILERFSAQQFPDLHSELNLSSLELGDSALYFCASSTPGGIETDTQYFGPGTRLTVL.

The chain has TRBV20-1 and TRBJ2-7; no reliable D call. The V and J ends lost 6 bases and 2 bases respectively, with 5 bases between them. In germline, CDR1 is DFQATT, CDR2 SNEGSKA (reference sequence). The CDR3 contains 10 residues. The CDR3 region has the DNA TGCAGTGCCGGGCCCTACGAGCAGTACTTC. Translating it yields CSAGPYEQYF.